The sequence of this T cell receptor beta chain was determined in a study of tumor-infiltrating lymphocytes in primary liver carcinoma. Across the whole study: Maximum tumor diameters ranged from 4.2 to 10 cm, stage T1-T3 N0M0.

The investigators made TCR beta cDNA from roughly 0.45 ug total RNA, using a constant-region primer. Nested multiplex PCR, run for three rounds with slightly modified ARM-PCR, yielded TCR beta libraries. The study ran its first two PCR rounds for roughly 11 cycles each, using TRBV1-TRBV30 forward primers and a C-beta reverse primer. Via MiXCR, TCRdb re-called the multiplex PCR reads, giving one row per CDR3 protein. The table has some 200,000 distinct CDR3 sequences, 65% seen once; the top ten hold about 7.1%. Details on this clonotype: At one of its ends the junction is not consistent with the germline gene, which may arise from a read error.

CDR1 and CDR2 from the germline V gene are SGHAT and FQNNGV. The CDR3 is 16 residues long. Blood RNA was derived from unsorted whole blood, and germline DNA was extracted too. This rearrangement joins TRBV11-2 to TRBJ2-7, with D perhaps assigned TRBD1 or TRBD2 (5 bases each). The clonotype was recovered from a woman aged 55-69 years with primary liver carcinoma and hepatitis B virus infection. The sequenced sample consisted of peripheral blood. The CDR3 region is CASSHLTGKGAYEQYF. The CDR3 DNA reads as TGTGCTAGCAGCCATTTAACCGGGAAAGGGGCCTACGAGCAGTACTTC.